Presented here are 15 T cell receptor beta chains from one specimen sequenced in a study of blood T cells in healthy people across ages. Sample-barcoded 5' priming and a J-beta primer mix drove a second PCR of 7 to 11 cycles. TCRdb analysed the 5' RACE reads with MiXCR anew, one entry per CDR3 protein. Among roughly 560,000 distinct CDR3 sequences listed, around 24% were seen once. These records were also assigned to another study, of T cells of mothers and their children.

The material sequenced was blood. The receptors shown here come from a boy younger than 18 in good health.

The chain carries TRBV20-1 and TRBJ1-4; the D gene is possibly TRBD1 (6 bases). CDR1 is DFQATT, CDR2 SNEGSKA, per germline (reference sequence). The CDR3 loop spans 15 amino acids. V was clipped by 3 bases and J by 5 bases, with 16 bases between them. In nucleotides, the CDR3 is TGCAGTGCTAGCTTGGGGGGGGGCCACAATGAAAAACTGTTTTTT. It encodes CSASLGGGHNEKLFF.

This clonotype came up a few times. The CDR3 loop reads CASRGREALEYF. In DNA, the CDR3 is TGTGCCAGCAGGGGGCGGGAGGCTTTGGAGTATTTT. This chain joins TRBV27 and TRBJ2-3, with 8 bases fitting TRBD2. The CDR3 totals 12 residues. Germline V gene data show CDR1 as MNHEY and CDR2 as SMNVEV (reference sequence). V lost 6 bases, J lost 13 bases, and 9 bases stayed unmatched.

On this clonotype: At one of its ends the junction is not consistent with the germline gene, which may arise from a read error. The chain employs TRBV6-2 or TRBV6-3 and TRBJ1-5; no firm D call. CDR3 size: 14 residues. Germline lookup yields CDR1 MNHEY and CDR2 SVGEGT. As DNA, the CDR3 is TGTGTCAGCAGTTACGGAGAACGCAGGCAGCCCCAGCATTTT. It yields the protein CVSSYGERRQPQHF.

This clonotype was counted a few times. The DNA for the CDR3 is TGTGCCAGCAGCGTAGGGGTCTCCTACGAGCAGTACTTC. Translating it yields CASSVGVSYEQYF. The rearrangement links TRBV9 to TRBJ2-7; D call uncertain. The V gene's germline CDR1 is SGDLS and CDR2 YYNGEE. Trimming pared 0 bases from V and 0 bases from J, leaving 4 bases between. The CDR3 totals 13 residues.

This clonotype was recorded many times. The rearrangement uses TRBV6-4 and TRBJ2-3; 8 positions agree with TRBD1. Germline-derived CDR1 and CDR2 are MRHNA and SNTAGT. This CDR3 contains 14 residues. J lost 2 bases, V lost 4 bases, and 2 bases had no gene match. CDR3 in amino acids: CASSGTGHTDTQYF. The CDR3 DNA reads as TGTGCCAGCAGTGGGACAGGGCACACAGATACGCAGTATTTT.

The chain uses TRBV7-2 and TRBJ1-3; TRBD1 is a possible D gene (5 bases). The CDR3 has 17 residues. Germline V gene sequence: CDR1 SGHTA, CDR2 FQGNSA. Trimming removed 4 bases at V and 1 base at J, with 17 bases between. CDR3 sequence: CASSSFLVGGSGNTIYF. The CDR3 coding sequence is TGTGCCAGCAGCTCCTTTTTGGTCGGGGGATCTGGAAACACCATATATTTT.

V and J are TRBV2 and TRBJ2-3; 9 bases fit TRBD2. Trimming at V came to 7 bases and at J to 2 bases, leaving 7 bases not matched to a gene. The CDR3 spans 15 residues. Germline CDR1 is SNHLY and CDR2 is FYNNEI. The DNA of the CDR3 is TGTGCCAGCAACACCGGGACTAGCAACACAGATACGCAGTATTTT. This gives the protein CASNTGTSNTDTQYF.

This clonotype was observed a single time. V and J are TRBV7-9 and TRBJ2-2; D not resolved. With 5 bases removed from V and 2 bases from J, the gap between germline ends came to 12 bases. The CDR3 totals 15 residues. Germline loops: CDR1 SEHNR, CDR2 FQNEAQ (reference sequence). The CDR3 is CASSAVELNTGELFF. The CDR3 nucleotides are TGTGCCAGCAGCGCCGTCGAGCTTAACACCGGGGAGCTGTTTTTT.

The CDR3, as DNA: TGCAGTGTCCTCGGACTAGACGAGACCCAGTACTTC. Protein product: CSVLGLDETQYF. The V gene is TRBV20-1, the J gene TRBJ2-5; 7 bases match TRBD2. The CDR3 has 12 amino acids. The V and J ends lost 7 bases and 5 bases, in that order; junction bases with no gene match: 7. Germline lookup yields CDR1 DFQATT and CDR2 SNEGSKA (reference sequence).

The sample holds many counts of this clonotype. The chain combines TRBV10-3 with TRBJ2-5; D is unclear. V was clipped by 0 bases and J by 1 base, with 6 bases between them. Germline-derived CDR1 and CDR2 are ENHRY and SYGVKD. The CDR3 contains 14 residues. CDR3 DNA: TGTGCCATCAGTGAGTCGGAGACCCAAGAGACCCAGTACTTC. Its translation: CAISESETQETQYF.

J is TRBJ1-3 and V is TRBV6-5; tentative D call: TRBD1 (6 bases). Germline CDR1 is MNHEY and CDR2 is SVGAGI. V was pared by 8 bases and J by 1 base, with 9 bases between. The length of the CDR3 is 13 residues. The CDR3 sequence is CASQTGSGNTIYF. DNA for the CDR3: TGTGCCAGCCAGACAGGTTCTGGAAACACCATATATTTT.

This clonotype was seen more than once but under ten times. The CDR3 nucleotides are TGTGCCAGCAGCTTAGGAAGAGGAACCTACGGCTACACCTTC. It yields the protein CASSLGRGTYGYTF. This chain links TRBV7-2 with TRBJ1-2; D is uncertain. This CDR3 contains 14 residues. Germline V gene sequence: CDR1 SGHTA, CDR2 FQGNSA. Trimming shortened V by 1 base and J by 8 bases, and 14 bases separated the two germline ends.

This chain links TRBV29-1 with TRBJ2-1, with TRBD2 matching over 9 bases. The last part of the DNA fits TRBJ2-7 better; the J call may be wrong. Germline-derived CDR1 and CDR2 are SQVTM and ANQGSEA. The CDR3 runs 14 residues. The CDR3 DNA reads TGCAGCGTTTCCGGGACTAGCAGTTCCTACGAGCAGTACTTC. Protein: CSVSGTSSSYEQYF.

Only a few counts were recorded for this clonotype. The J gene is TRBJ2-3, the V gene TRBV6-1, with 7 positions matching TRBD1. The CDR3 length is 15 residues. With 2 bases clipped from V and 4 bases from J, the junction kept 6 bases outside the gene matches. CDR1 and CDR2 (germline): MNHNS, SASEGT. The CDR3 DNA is TGTGCCAGCAGTGAACTGACAGGGATCGCAGATACGCAGTATTTT. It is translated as CASSELTGIADTQYF.

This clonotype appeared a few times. CDR3 in DNA: TGCGCCAGCAGCGAACAGGGGGGCCAAGAGACCCAGTACTTC. It specifies CASSEQGGQETQYF. The chain combines TRBV5-1 with TRBJ2-5; 8 bases are shared with TRBD1. Looked up from germline, CDR1 is SGHRS and CDR2 is YFSETQ. Trimming cost V 4 bases and J 1 base; bases outside gene matches: 3. CDR3 length equals 14 residues.